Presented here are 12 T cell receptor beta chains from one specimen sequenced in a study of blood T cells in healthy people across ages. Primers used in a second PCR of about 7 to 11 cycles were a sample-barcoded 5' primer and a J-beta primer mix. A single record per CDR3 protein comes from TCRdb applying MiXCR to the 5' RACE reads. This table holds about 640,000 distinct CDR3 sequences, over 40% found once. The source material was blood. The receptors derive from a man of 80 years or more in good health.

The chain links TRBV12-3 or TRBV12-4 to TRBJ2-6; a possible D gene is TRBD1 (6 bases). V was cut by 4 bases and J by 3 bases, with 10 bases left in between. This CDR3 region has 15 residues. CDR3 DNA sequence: TGTGCCAGCAGTTCCAGGGGTTTTGGGGCCAACGTCCTGACTTTC. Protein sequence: CASSSRGFGANVLTF.

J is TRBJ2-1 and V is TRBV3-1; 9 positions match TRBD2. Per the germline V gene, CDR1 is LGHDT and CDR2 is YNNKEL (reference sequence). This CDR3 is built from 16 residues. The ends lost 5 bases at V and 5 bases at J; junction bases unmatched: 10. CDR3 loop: CASSFLWRGGDNEQFF. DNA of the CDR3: TGTGCCAGCAGCTTCCTTTGGCGGGGGGGGGACAATGAGCAGTTCTTC.

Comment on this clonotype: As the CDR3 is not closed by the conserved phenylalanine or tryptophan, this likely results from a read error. For the CDR3, the DNA is TGTGCCAGCAGCCGCCGGGCCCTCGAGCAGTACCTC. Amino acids: CASSRRALEQYL. The chain couples TRBV7-2 to TRBJ2-7; D remains ambiguous. The CDR3 extends over 12 amino acids. V gave up 5 bases and J gave up 6 bases, with 11 bases separating them. The V gene's germline CDR1 is SGHTA and CDR2 FQGNSA.

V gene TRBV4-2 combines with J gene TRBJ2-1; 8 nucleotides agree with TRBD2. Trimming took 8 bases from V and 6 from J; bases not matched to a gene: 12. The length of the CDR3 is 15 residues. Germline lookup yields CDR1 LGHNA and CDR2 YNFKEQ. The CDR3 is CASGLGGGQGNEQFF. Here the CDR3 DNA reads TGTGCCAGCGGCCTAGGCGGGGGGCAGGGCAATGAGCAGTTCTTC.

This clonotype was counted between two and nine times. CDR3 bases: TGCAGCGGCCGGCTCGGGTCCGCCTACGAGCAGTACTTC. Translating it yields CSGRLGSAYEQYF. The V and J genes are TRBV29-1 and TRBJ2-7; D not resolved. This CDR3 spans 13 amino acids. V lost 7 bases to trimming and J lost 2 bases, with 15 bases between them. CDR1 and CDR2 (germline): SQVTM, ANQGSEA.

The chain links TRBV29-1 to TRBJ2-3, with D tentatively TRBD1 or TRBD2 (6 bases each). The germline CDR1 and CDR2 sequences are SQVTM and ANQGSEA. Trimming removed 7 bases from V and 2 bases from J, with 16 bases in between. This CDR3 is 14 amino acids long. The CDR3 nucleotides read TGCAGCGCCGCTGCTGGGGGGCACACAGATACGCAGTATTTT. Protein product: CSAAAGGHTDTQYF.

CDR3 in DNA: TGCAGTGCTAGCGGGGACAGGGGATACAATGAGCAGTTCTTC. Translating gives CSASGDRGYNEQFF. This chain uses TRBV20-1 with TRBJ2-1; 10 bases agree with TRBD1. V gave up 3 bases and J gave up 4 bases; unmatched junction bases: 3. Germline V CDR1 and CDR2: DFQATT, SNEGSKA (reference sequence). The CDR3 runs 14 residues.

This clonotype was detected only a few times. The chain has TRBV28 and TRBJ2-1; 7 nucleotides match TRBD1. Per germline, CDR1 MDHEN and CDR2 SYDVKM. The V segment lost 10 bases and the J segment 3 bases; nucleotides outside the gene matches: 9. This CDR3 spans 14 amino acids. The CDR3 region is CATLRQGRYNEQFF. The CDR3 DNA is TGTGCCACCTTAAGACAGGGCCGCTACAATGAGCAGTTCTTC.

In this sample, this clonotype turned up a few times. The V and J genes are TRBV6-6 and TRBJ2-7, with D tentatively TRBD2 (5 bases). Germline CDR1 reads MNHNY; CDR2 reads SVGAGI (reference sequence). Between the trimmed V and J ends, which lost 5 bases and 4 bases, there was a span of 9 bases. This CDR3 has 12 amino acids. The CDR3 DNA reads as TGTGCCAGCAGTATACGGAGGTACGAGCAGTACTTC. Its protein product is CASSIRRYEQYF.

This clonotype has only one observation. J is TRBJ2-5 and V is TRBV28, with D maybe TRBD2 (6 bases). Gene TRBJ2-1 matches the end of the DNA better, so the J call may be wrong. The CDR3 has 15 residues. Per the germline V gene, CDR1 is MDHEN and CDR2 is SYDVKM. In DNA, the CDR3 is TGTGCCAGCAGTGCCGCGGGAACCTACCAAGAGACCCAGTTCTTC. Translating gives CASSAAGTYQETQFF.

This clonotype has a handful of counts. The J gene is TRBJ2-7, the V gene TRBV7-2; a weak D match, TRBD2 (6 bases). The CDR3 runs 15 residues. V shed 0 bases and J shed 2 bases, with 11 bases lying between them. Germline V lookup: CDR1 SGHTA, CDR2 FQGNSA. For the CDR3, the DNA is TGTGCCAGCAGCTTAGCCGGGAGAACAACCTACGAGCAGTACTTC. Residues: CASSLAGRTTYEQYF.

CDR3 in amino acids: CASSSLRTSGAPGETQYF. The DNA of the CDR3 is TGTGCCAGCAGCTCCCTCAGGACTAGCGGGGCCCCAGGGGAGACCCAGTACTTC. This rearrangement joins TRBV7-2 to TRBJ2-5, with 12 bases fitting TRBD2. The CDR3 loop spans 18 amino acids. V dropped 4 bases and J dropped 5; count of bases not matched to a gene: 14. Germline CDR1 SGHTA, CDR2 FQGNSA.